The present entry profiles one TCR beta chain with its context. The CDR3 is 12 amino acids. V lost 3 bases to trimming and J lost 7 bases, with 11 bases between them. CDR1 and CDR2 from the germline V gene are SGHNT and YYREEE (reference sequence). The sample is drawn from a study of blood T cell repertoires in COVID-19. On the study more broadly: Researchers got acute and convalescent COVID-19 samples from the United States, Italy and Spain.

Authors' analysis steps: Estimates of nucleated cell counts were drawn from the amplification of reference gene primers. Here immunoSEQ multiplex PCR was the method, and the copy in TCRdb shows in-frame clones only, minus some. The V and J calls and the clone size are those of that table, but D and trimming were determined from the DNA. The sample yields 200,000 to 250,000 clones, approximately 80% seen once. The rearrangement links TRBV5-4 to TRBJ2-7; D is unclear. The TCR originated in a man aged 30 to 39 who had recovered from COVID-19. Sequencing was carried out using peripheral blood. CDR3 nucleotide sequence: TGTGCCAGCAGCTGGTCGGGTGGTGAGCAGTACGTC. Translated: CASSWSGGEQYV.